This T cell receptor (beta chain) comes out of a study of blood T cell repertoires in COVID-19. Study in general: The analysed material was cDNA or gDNA that came from T cells, B-cell-depleted T cells, or PBMCs.

In the authors' methods: Reference gene primer amplification in the assay estimated nucleated cell counts. Sequencing used immunoSEQ multiplex PCR; TCRdb keeps in-frame clones, though not all of them. Clone size and the V and J calls come from that table; the DNA yielded D and trimming. The profile shows some 120,000 clones, around nine tenths of them singletons. Trimming took 5 bases from V and 4 from J; bases not matched to a gene: 8. The length of the CDR3 is 15 residues. CDR1 SGHVS and CDR2 FNYEAQ come from the germline V gene. The sequenced sample was peripheral blood. This chain uses TRBV7-6 with TRBJ2-1, with TRBD2 matching over 7 bases. The receptor's source is a human donor with active COVID-19. The donor label of this sample is uncertain. The CDR3 sequence is CASSPGRGPYNEQFF. DNA of the CDR3: TGTGCCAGCAGCCCAGGGAGGGGCCCTTACAATGAGCAGTTCTTC.